A single sample is the source of the 12 T cell receptor beta chains below, sequenced in a study of blood T cell repertoires in COVID-19. Libraries were prepared by immunoSEQ multiplex PCR; TCRdb keeps only in-frame clonotypes and omits some of them. The data hold about 210,000 clones, with 80% to 90% observed a single time. Material for sequencing was peripheral blood. All receptors derive from a woman aged 50 to 60 with active or convalescent COVID-19.

The sample holds one count of this clone. The V call is TRBV5-1, the J call TRBJ2-7; 9 nucleotides agree with TRBD2. The CDR3 contains 16 residues. Trimming took 1 base from V and 0 from J; bases not matched to a gene: 5. Germline V lookup: CDR1 SGHRS, CDR2 YFSETQ. The CDR3 loop reads CASSLPSTSGSYEQYF. CDR3 DNA: TGCGCCAGCAGCTTGCCTTCGACTAGCGGCTCCTACGAGCAGTACTTC.

This clone was picked up a small number of times. This chain links TRBV5-1 with TRBJ2-1; possibly TRBD2 for D (7 bases). The CDR3 consists of 16 residues. With 3 bases removed from V and 2 bases from J, the gap between germline ends came to 15 bases. CDR1 and CDR2 (germline): SGHRS, YFSETQ. CDR3 region: CASSWEGGGPYNEQFF. The CDR3 DNA reads as TGCGCCAGCAGCTGGGAGGGGGGTGGCCCCTACAATGAGCAGTTCTTC.

This chain connects TRBV6-5 to TRBJ1-6; maybe TRBD1 (6 bases). This CDR3 is 13 amino acids long. Germline CDR1 MNHEY, CDR2 SVGAGI. The V gene lost 6 bases and the J gene lost 10 bases, with 13 bases spanning the gap. The CDR3 sequence: CASSRGSGSPLHF. CDR3 bases: TGTGCCAGCAGCAGGGGATCAGGGTCACCCCTCCACTTT.

In the case of this clone: The identical CDR3 is also encoded by other nucleotide sequences in the sample. The chain carries TRBV11-2 and TRBJ1-5; D gene ambiguous. V was clipped by 1 base and J by 5 bases, with 9 bases between them. Per the germline V gene, CDR1 is SGHAT and CDR2 is FQNNGV. The CDR3 sequence is 14 residues long. CDR3 coding DNA: TGTGCCAGCAGCTTAGCAGGAGGGTATCAGCCCCAGCATTTT. Translation gives CASSLAGGYQPQHF. Based on the CDR3 plus reference TRBV11-2 and TRBJ1-5, the full variable domain is EAGVAQSPRYKIIEKRQSVAFWCNPISGHATLYWYQQILGQGPKLLIQFQNNGVVDDSQLPKDRFSAERLKGVDSTLKIQPAKLEDSAVYLCASSLAGGYQPQHFGDGTRLSIL.

The chain links TRBV10-3 to TRBJ1-3, with a tentative D call TRBD1 (5 bases). Trimming removed 0 bases at V and 2 bases at J, with 14 bases between. Germline V CDR1 and CDR2: ENHRY, SYGVKD. This CDR3 comprises 17 residues. The CDR3 nucleotides read TGTGCCATCAGTGAGTCGCCTTTGACAGCCGCTGGAAACACCATATATTTT. Its translation: CAISESPLTAAGNTIYF.

This sequence joins TRBV5-1 and TRBJ2-5; 8 positions match TRBD2. From germline, CDR1 is SGHRS and CDR2 YFSETQ. The CDR3 has 15 residues. Germline trimming cut 6 bases from V and 5 bases from J; bases unmatched to any gene: 12. DNA of the CDR3: TGCGCCAGCAAAACTAGCGGTGTCCTCCGGGAGACCCAGTACTTC. Residues: CASKTSGVLRETQYF.

The chain joins TRBV10-3 to TRBJ1-2; D possibly corresponds to TRBD1 (6 bases). The CDR3 loop spans 13 amino acids. Germline V CDR1 and CDR2: ENHRY, SYGVKD. With 2 bases removed from V and 2 bases from J, the gap between germline ends came to 6 bases. CDR3 loop: CAISETGNYGYTF. The CDR3 DNA sequence: TGTGCCATCAGTGAGACAGGGAACTATGGCTACACCTTC.

J is TRBJ2-1 and V is TRBV10-1; 9 bases are a match to TRBD2. V shed 3 bases, J shed 8 bases, and the junction held 11 bases outside the gene matches. The CDR3 is made up of 16 amino acids. Germline assignment: CDR1 WNHNN and CDR2 SYGVQD (reference sequence). CDR3 sequence (DNA): TGCGCCAGCAGTGAAGGTAGAGGACTAGCGCGGGATGAGCAGTTCTTC. Amino acids: CASSEGRGLARDEQFF.

Points on this clone: Mismatch with germline at one junction end may stem from a read error. This rearrangement joins TRBV28 to TRBJ1-2; weak D call: TRBD1 (5 bases). Germline-derived CDR1 and CDR2 are MDHEN and SYDVKM. The CDR3 spans 11 residues. The CDR3 protein is CASSQNSLREF. The CDR3 region has the DNA TGTGCCAGCAGTCAAAACTCGCTCAGGGAATTC.

This chain connects TRBV2 to TRBJ1-4, with D hard to call. The V and J ends lost 0 bases and 2 bases respectively, with 10 bases between them. This CDR3 has 16 residues. Germline V gene lookup returns CDR1 SNHLY and CDR2 FYNNEI. The CDR3 is CASSEAWRRTNEKLFF. DNA for the CDR3: TGTGCCAGCAGTGAAGCGTGGAGGAGGACTAATGAAAAACTGTTTTTT.

The chain is built from TRBV7-9 and TRBJ2-5; D unclear. The CDR3 has 13 residues. Trimming shortened V by 1 base and J by 5 bases, and 8 bases separated the two germline ends. The germline V gene has CDR1 SEHNR and CDR2 FQNEAQ (reference sequence). DNA of the CDR3: TGTGCCAGCAGCTTAGTTATCGGGGAGACCCAGTACTTC. Its translation: CASSLVIGETQYF.

V gene TRBV2 combines with J gene TRBJ1-5; 7 nucleotides agree with TRBD1. The J segment lost 3 bases and the V segment lost 2 bases, leaving 4 bases of the junction unmatched. Germline lookup yields CDR1 SNHLY and CDR2 FYNNEI. There are 15 residues in the CDR3. The CDR3 region is CASSEMTGINQPQHF. The CDR3 bases are TGTGCCAGCAGTGAAATGACAGGGATCAATCAGCCCCAGCATTTT.